Below, 25 T cell receptor beta chains from the same sample are listed, as sequenced in a study of cytomegalovirus exposure and HLA in healthy donors. The PCR had 60 Vbeta and 13 Jbeta primers. TCRdb's copy holds only in-frame clones and misses some; the assay was immunoSEQ multiplex PCR. The data hold fewer than 200,000 clones, with more than 70% observed a single time. Material: PBMCs. These receptors were taken from a woman in her fifties or sixties in good health and CMV-seropositive.

The chain has TRBV10-3 and TRBJ2-3, with 14 bases fitting TRBD2. Trimming took 6 bases from V and 4 from J; bases not matched to a gene: 12. Germline lookup yields CDR1 ENHRY and CDR2 SYGVKD. The CDR3 runs to 18 residues. This CDR3 is CAIRPGTSGGSAPDTQYF. CDR3 bases: TGTGCCATCAGACCAGGGACTAGCGGGGGATCGGCCCCAGATACGCAGTATTTT.

This chain joins TRBV6-6 and TRBJ2-6; a possible D gene is TRBD1 (6 bases). The CDR3 length is 15 residues. V was shortened by 6 bases and J by 0 bases, with 9 bases between the two germline ends. CDR1 MNHNY and CDR2 SVGAGI come from the germline V gene (reference sequence). CDR3 residues: CASRKGGSGANVLTF. DNA of the CDR3: TGTGCCAGCAGAAAAGGGGGCTCTGGGGCCAACGTCCTGACTTTC.

V gene TRBV5-1 combines with J gene TRBJ2-1, with 11 bases matching TRBD2. Germline V gene data show CDR1 as SGHRS and CDR2 as YFSETQ. CDR3 length: 14 residues. With 7 bases clipped from V and 2 bases from J, the junction kept 2 bases outside the gene matches. This CDR3 reads CASGSGGAYNEQFF. The DNA for the CDR3 is TGCGCCAGCGGTAGCGGGGGGGCCTACAATGAGCAGTTCTTC.

The DNA for the CDR3 is TGTGCCAGCAGTGTTAGACAGAACTATGGCTACACCTTC. Residues: CASSVRQNYGYTF. V is TRBV6-1 and J is TRBJ1-2; a weak D match, TRBD1 (5 bases). The CDR3 extends over 13 amino acids. CDR1 is MNHNS, CDR2 SASEGT, per germline. The ends were cut back, 4 bases at V and 2 bases at J, with 8 bases in the middle.

The chain recombines TRBV9 with TRBJ2-5; TRBD1 aligns across 8 bases. The DNA end lines up better with TRBJ2-7; the J call may be wrong. Germline V gene lookup returns CDR1 SGDLS and CDR2 YYNGEE. The CDR3 extends over 15 amino acids. The CDR3 coding sequence is TGTGCCAGCAGCTTAGGACAGGGAATGTCCTACGAGCAGTACTTC. The encoded protein is CASSLGQGMSYEQYF.

CDR3 in DNA: TGTGCCATCAGTGAGTCGGGAGGGTTCACCAAGCCCCAGCATTTT. Protein product: CAISESGGFTKPQHF. V and J are TRBV10-3 and TRBJ1-5, with D unresolved. The CDR3 extends over 15 amino acids. Germline-derived CDR1 and CDR2 are ENHRY and SYGVKD. Trimming stripped 0 bases from V and 8 bases from J, with 14 bases between.

The genes are TRBV4-1 and TRBJ1-4; possible D gene TRBD1, 5 bases. The V end was cut by 4 bases, the J end by 2 bases, with 11 bases between. Germline CDR1 reads MGHRA; CDR2 reads YSYEKL. This CDR3 is built from 15 residues. CDR3 loop: CASSLPGGTNEKLFF. The CDR3 nucleotides are TGCGCCAGCAGCCTACCGGGGGGGACTAATGAAAAACTGTTTTTT.

The rearrangement joins TRBV10-3 to TRBJ2-7, with 8 positions matching TRBD1. The germline V gene encodes CDR1 ENHRY and CDR2 SYGVKD. Trimming cost V 1 base and J 1 base; bases outside gene matches: 0. CDR3 size: 14 residues. CDR3 sequence (DNA): TGTGCCATCAGTGAGTGGGACAGGTCCTACGAGCAGTACTTC. This codes for CAISEWDRSYEQYF.

The chain recombines TRBV7-9 with TRBJ2-3; D is ambiguous. This CDR3 spans 13 amino acids. V was cut by 5 bases and J by 0 bases, with 6 bases left in between. Looked up from germline, CDR1 is SEHNR and CDR2 is FQNEAQ (reference sequence). CDR3 protein: CASSGSSTDTQYF. The CDR3 nucleotides read TGTGCCAGCAGCGGTAGTAGCACAGATACGCAGTATTTT.

The chain is built from TRBV10-3 and TRBJ2-3; D may be TRBD2 (5 bases). The germline V gene encodes CDR1 ENHRY and CDR2 SYGVKD. This CDR3 has 14 residues. The ends were cut back, 10 bases at V and 2 bases at J, with 16 bases in the middle. CDR3 loop: CATQSGDFTDTQYF. DNA of the CDR3: TGTGCCACCCAGAGCGGAGACTTCACAGATACGCAGTATTTT.

The chain uses TRBV2 and TRBJ1-1; unclear D gene. The germline V gene encodes CDR1 SNHLY and CDR2 FYNNEI. The CDR3 is 10 amino acids. V was pared by 7 bases and J by 6 bases, with 6 bases between. The CDR3 is CASNYPEAFF. For the CDR3, the DNA is TGTGCCAGCAACTACCCTGAAGCTTTCTTT.

V gene TRBV18 combines with J gene TRBJ2-5; 10 bases map to TRBD1. The CDR3 totals 18 residues. V was pared by 3 bases and J by 0 bases, with 10 bases of the junction left unmatched. Germline V gene lookup returns CDR1 KGHSH and CDR2 LQKENI. The CDR3 region is CASSPPGQGIIYQETQYF. DNA for the CDR3: TGTGCCAGCTCACCTCCGGGACAGGGGATTATCTACCAAGAGACCCAGTACTTC.

The rearrangement links TRBV7-2 to TRBJ1-1; D call uncertain. V lost 5 bases to trimming and J lost 0 bases, with 10 bases between them. The CDR3 loop spans 14 amino acids. CDR1 and CDR2 from the germline V gene are SGHTA and FQGNSA. The CDR3 bases are TGTGCCAGCAGCATACAGAATGTGAACACTGAAGCTTTCTTT. Protein: CASSIQNVNTEAFF.

The chain joins TRBV6-1 to TRBJ2-3; perhaps TRBD1 as D (6 bases). The CDR3 runs to 16 residues. Germline-derived CDR1 and CDR2 are MNHNS and SASEGT. The ends were cut back, 3 bases at V and 1 base at J, with 14 bases in the middle. The CDR3 bases are TGTGCCAGCAGTGAGGTGCCGGGACAACGCACAGATACGCAGTATTTT. It encodes CASSEVPGQRTDTQYF.

The chain couples TRBV7-2 to TRBJ2-2, with D unclear. V gave up 6 bases and J gave up 5 bases, with 7 bases separating them. Germline V lookup: CDR1 SGHTA, CDR2 FQGNSA. The CDR3 extends over 12 amino acids. The DNA for the CDR3 is TGTGCCAGCAGTTTTCGGACCGGGGAGCTGTTTTTT. Translation: CASSFRTGELFF.

The CDR3 loop is CSVEGFEETQYF. CDR3 sequence (DNA): TGCAGCGTTGAAGGGTTTGAGGAGACCCAGTACTTC. V is TRBV29-1 and J is TRBJ2-5; D is unresolved. The germline gives CDR1 SQVTM, CDR2 ANQGSEA. V lost 1 base and J 5 bases, leaving 8 bases between the germline ends. The CDR3 has 12 amino acids. The full variable domain, in which reference TRBV29-1 and TRBJ2-5 provide the parts outside the CDR3, is SAVISQKPSRDICQRGTSLTIQCQVDSQVTMMFWYRQQPGQSLTLIATANQGSEATYESGFVIDKFPISRPNLTFSTLTVSNMSPEDSSIYLCSVEGFEETQYFGPGTRLLVL.

The chain joins TRBV5-1 to TRBJ2-7; tentative D call: TRBD1 (6 bases). The CDR3 consists of 12 residues. Germline V gives CDR1 SGHRS, CDR2 YFSETQ. The V gene lost 2 bases and the J gene lost 11 bases, with 14 bases spanning the gap. The CDR3 nucleotides read TGCGCCAGCAGCTTTTCACAGGGTGACAAGTACTTC. Protein: CASSFSQGDKYF. Variable domain in full (rest from reference TRBV5-1 and TRBJ2-7): KAGVTQTPRYLIKTRGQQVTLSCSPISGHRSVSWYQQTPGQGLQFLFEYFSETQRNKGNFPGRFSGRQFSNSRSEMNVSTLELGDSALYLCASSFSQGDKYFGPGTRLTVT.

The table lists this clone with a count of one. V usage is TRBV19 and J usage is TRBJ2-5; the match to TRBD1 covers 7 bases. The CDR3 is 14 amino acids. V lost 5 bases and J lost 1; bases outside the gene matches: 4. Germline V gene sequence: CDR1 LNHDA, CDR2 SQIVND (reference sequence). CDR3 bases: TGTGCCAGTAGTCCGAGGGGGCCCCAAGAGACCCAGTACTTC. As protein: CASSPRGPQETQYF.

A single count supports this clone. This sequence joins TRBV19 and TRBJ2-1; 8 bases match TRBD2. With V trimmed by 3 bases and J by 0 bases, 4 bases remained unmatched. Germline CDR1 and CDR2: LNHDA and SQIVND (reference sequence). This CDR3 is built from 16 residues. In nucleotides, the CDR3 is TGTGCCAGTAGTATCGGTCTAGCGGGCTCCTACAATGAGCAGTTCTTC. Amino acids: CASSIGLAGSYNEQFF.

The chain recombines TRBV18 with TRBJ1-2; possible D gene TRBD1, 5 bases. This CDR3 has 14 residues. V shed 2 bases and J shed 2 bases, with 9 bases lying between them. Per germline, CDR1 KGHSH and CDR2 LQKENI. The CDR3 DNA reads as TGTGCCAGCTCACCAGAACAGGACAACTATGGCTACACCTTC. This encodes CASSPEQDNYGYTF.

This CDR3 reads CAWSGLKSSGDPYEQYF. Written as DNA, the CDR3 is TGTGCCTGGAGTGGACTGAAGAGTAGCGGGGACCCCTACGAGCAGTACTTC. V gene TRBV30 combines with J gene TRBJ2-7, with 8 bases that match TRBD2. There are 17 residues in the CDR3. With V trimmed by 1 base and J by 2 bases, 13 bases remained unmatched. Per germline, CDR1 GTSNPN and CDR2 SVGIG (reference sequence).

V is TRBV28 and J is TRBJ2-1, with D unresolved. V shed 7 bases and J shed 10 bases, with 20 bases lying between them. The CDR3 runs to 14 residues. The germline V gene has CDR1 MDHEN and CDR2 SYDVKM. In nucleotides, the CDR3 is TGTGCCAGCACTACCCAATCTGTCGCAAGCGAGCAGTTCTTC. Amino acids: CASTTQSVASEQFF.

V and J are TRBV6-5 and TRBJ2-7, with 9 bases identical to TRBD2. Germline trimming cut 6 bases from V and 5 bases from J; bases unmatched to any gene: 11. This CDR3 has 15 residues. From germline, CDR1 is MNHEY and CDR2 SVGAGI. The CDR3 sequence is CASSFWAGGDHEQYF. CDR3 nucleotide sequence: TGTGCCAGCAGCTTTTGGGCGGGGGGGGACCACGAGCAGTACTTC.

The genes are TRBV7-2 and TRBJ2-7; a possible D gene is TRBD1 (5 bases). Deletions cut 7 bases from V and 3 bases from J, with 16 bases between. The CDR3 is 14 residues long. Per germline, CDR1 SGHTA and CDR2 FQGNSA. CDR3 protein: CASTPYRSFYEQYF. The DNA for the CDR3 is TGTGCCAGCACCCCTTACAGGTCTTTCTACGAGCAGTACTTC.

This clone was found a few times. The chain uses TRBV29-1 and TRBJ2-2; 9 bases map to TRBD2. With V trimmed by 7 bases and J by 4 bases, 10 bases remained unmatched. Germline CDR1 is SQVTM and CDR2 is ANQGSEA. The CDR3 runs 15 residues. The CDR3 coding sequence is TGCAGCGCGGGGCCTAGCGGGGTGACCACCGGGGAGCTGTTTTTT. It is translated as CSAGPSGVTTGELFF.